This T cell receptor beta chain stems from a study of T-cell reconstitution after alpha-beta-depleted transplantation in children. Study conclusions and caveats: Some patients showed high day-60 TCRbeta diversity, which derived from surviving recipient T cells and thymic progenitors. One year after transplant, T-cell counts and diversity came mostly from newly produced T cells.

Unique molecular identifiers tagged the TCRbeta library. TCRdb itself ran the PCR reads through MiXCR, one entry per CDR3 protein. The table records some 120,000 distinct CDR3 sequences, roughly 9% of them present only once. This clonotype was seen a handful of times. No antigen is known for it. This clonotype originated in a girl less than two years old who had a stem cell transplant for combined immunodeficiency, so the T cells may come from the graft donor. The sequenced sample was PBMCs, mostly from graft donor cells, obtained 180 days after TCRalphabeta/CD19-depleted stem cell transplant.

The CDR3 is CASSIAVSSYEQYF. CDR3 nucleotide sequence: TGTGCCAGTAGTATCGCCGTGAGCTCCTACGAGCAGTACTTC. This rearrangement joins TRBV19 to TRBJ2-7; unclear D gene. V lost 3 bases and J lost 0, with 9 bases in between. Germline CDR1 and CDR2: LNHDA and SQIVND (reference sequence). The CDR3 spans 14 residues.